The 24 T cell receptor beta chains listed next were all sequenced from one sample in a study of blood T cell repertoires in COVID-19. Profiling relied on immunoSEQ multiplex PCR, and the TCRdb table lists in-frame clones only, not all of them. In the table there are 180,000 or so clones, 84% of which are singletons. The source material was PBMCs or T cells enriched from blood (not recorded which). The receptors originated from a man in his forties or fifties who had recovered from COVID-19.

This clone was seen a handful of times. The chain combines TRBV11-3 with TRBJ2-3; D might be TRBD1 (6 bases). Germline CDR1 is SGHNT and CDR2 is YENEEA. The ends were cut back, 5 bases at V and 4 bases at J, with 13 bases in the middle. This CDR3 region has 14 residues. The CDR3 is CASSAGQGSDTQYF. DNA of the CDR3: TGTGCCAGCAGCGCCGGGCAGGGGTCAGATACGCAGTATTTT. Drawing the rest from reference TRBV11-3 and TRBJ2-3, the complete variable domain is EAGVVQSPRYKIIEKKQPVAFWCNPISGHNTLYWYLQNLGQGPELLIRYENEEAVDDSQLPKDRFSAERLKGVDSTLKIQPAELGDSAVYLCASSAGQGSDTQYFGPGTRLTVL.

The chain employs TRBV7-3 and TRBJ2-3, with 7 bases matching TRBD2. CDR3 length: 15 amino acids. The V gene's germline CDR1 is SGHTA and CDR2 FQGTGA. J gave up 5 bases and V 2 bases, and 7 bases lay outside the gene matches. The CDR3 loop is CASSLYAGEIDTQYF. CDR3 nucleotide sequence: TGTGCCAGCAGCTTATATGCGGGGGAAATAGATACGCAGTATTTT. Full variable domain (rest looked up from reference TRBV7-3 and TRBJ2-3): GAGVSQTPSNKVTEKGKYVELRCDPISGHTALYWYRQSLGQGPEFLIYFQGTGAADDSGLPNDRFFAVRPEGSVSTLKIQRTERGDSAVYLCASSLYAGEIDTQYFGPGTRLTVL.

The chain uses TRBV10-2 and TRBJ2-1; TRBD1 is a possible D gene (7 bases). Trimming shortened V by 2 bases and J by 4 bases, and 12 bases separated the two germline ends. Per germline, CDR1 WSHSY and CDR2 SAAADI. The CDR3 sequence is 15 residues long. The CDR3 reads CASSETGAGYNEQFF. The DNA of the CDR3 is TGCGCCAGCAGTGAGACAGGGGCGGGGTACAATGAGCAGTTCTTC.

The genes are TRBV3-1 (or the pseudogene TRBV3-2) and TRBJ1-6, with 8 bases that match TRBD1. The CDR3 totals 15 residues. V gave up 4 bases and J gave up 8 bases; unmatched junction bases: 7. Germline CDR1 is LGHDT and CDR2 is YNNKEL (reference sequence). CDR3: CASSPGTGFDSPLHF. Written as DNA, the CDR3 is TGTGCCAGCAGCCCCGGGACAGGTTTTGATTCACCCCTCCACTTT.

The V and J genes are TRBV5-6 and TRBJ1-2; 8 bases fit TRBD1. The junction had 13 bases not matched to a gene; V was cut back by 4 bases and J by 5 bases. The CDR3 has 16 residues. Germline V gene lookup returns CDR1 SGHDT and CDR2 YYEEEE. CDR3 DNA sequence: TGTGCCAGCAGCGCCTACAGGGGGGACAGATTTTATGGCTACACCTTC. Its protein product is CASSAYRGDRFYGYTF.

CDR3 bases: TGTGCCAGCAGCCTATCCGGACAGCTGAACACTGAAGCTTTCTTT. Translating it yields CASSLSGQLNTEAFF. The chain recombines TRBV9 with TRBJ1-1; possibly TRBD1 for D (6 bases). In germline, CDR1 is SGDLS, CDR2 YYNGEE. CDR3 size: 15 residues. V was shortened by 4 bases and J by 0 bases, with 13 bases between the two germline ends.

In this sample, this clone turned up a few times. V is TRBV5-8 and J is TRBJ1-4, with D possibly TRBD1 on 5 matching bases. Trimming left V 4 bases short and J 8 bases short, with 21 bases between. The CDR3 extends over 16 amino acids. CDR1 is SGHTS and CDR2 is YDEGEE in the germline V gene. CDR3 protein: CASSPHSGTGGEKLFF. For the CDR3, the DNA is TGTGCCAGCAGCCCGCACTCCGGGACCGGAGGGGAAAAACTGTTTTTT. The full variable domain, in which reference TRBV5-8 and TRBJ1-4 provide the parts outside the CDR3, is EAGVTQSPTHLIKTRGQQATLRCSPISGHTSVYWYQQALGLGLQFLLWYDEGEERNRGNFPPRFSGRQFPNYSSELNVNALELEDSALYLCASSPHSGTGGEKLFFGSGTQLSVL.

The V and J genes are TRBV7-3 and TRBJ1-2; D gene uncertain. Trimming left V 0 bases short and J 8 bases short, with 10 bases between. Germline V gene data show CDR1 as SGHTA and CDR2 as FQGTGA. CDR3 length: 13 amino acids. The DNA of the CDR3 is TGTGCCAGCAGCTTAACCCTCACATCCGGCTACACCTTC. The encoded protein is CASSLTLTSGYTF.

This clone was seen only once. CDR3 in amino acids: CASSLTGGHTGELFF. The CDR3 nucleotides are TGCGCCAGCAGCCTGACAGGGGGTCACACCGGGGAGCTGTTTTTT. The chain employs TRBV5-1 and TRBJ2-2; TRBD1 matches 9 bases. CDR1 and CDR2 (germline): SGHRS, YFSETQ. CDR3 length: 15 amino acids. V shed 4 bases and J 3 bases; nucleotides not matched to a gene: 4.

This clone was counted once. CDR3 sequence: CAWSVGLTGTGGYTF. The CDR3 DNA is TGTGCCTGGAGCGTGGGACTGACGGGGACTGGTGGCTACACCTTC. The genes are TRBV30 and TRBJ1-2; possibly TRBD1 for D (5 bases). The V end was cut by 3 bases, the J end by 7 bases, with 21 bases between. This CDR3 comprises 15 residues. Germline V gene data show CDR1 as GTSNPN and CDR2 as SVGIG (reference sequence). The whole variable domain, filled in from reference TRBV30 and TRBJ1-2, reads SQTIHQWPATLVQPVGSPLSLECTVEGTSNPNLYWYRQAAGRGLQLLFYSVGIGQISSEVPQNLSASRPQDRQFILSSKKLLLSDSGFYLCAWSVGLTGTGGYTFGSGTRLTVV.

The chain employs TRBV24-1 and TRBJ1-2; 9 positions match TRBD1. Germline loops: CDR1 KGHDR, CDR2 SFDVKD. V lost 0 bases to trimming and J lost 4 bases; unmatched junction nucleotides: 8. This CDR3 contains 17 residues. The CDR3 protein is CATSDLNGTGKFYGYTF. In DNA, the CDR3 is TGTGCCACCAGTGATTTGAACGGGACAGGGAAATTCTATGGCTACACCTTC.

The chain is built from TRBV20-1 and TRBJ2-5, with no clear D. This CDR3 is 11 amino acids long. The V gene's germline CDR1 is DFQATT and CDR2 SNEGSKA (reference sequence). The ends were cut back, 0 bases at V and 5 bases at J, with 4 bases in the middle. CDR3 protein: CSARDQETQYF. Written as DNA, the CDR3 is TGCAGTGCTAGAGATCAGGAGACCCAGTACTTC.

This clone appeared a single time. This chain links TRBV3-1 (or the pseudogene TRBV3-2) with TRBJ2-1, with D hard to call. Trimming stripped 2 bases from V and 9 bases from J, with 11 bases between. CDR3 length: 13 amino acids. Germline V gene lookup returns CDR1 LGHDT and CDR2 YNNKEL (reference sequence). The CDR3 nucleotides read TGTGCCAGCAGCCAAATTGAGTCTTCTGAGCAGTTCTTC. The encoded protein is CASSQIESSEQFF.

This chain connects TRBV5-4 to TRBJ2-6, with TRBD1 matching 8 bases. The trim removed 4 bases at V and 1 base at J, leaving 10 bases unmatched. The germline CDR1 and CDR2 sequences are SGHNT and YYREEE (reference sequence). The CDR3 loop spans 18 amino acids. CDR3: CASSKGQAVLSGANVLTF. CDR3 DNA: TGTGCCAGCAGCAAGGGACAGGCAGTACTGTCTGGGGCCAACGTCCTGACTTTC.

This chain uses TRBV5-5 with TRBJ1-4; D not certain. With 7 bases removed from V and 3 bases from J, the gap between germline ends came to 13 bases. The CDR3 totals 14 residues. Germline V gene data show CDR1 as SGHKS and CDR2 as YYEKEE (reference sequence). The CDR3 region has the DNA TGTGCCAGCGGAGTTTCGTCGGCTAATGAAAAACTGTTTTTT. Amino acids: CASGVSSANEKLFF.

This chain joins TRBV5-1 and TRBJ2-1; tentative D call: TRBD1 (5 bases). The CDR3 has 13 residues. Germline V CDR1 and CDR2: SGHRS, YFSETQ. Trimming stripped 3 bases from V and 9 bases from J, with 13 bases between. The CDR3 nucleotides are TGCGCCAGCAGCTCGCCCAGGGTGGGTGAGCAGTTCTTC. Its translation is CASSSPRVGEQFF.

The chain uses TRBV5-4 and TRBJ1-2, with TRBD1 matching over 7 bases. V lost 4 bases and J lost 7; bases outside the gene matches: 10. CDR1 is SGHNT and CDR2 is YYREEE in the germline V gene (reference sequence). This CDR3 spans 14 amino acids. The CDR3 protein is CASSSNRQGPGYTF. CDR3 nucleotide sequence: TGTGCCAGCAGCAGTAACCGACAGGGTCCTGGCTACACCTTC.

The CDR3 DNA is TGTGCCTGGAGTATCACGACAGGGCGGACTGAAGCTTTCTTT. Its translation: CAWSITTGRTEAFF. This chain connects TRBV30 to TRBJ1-1; 7 bases agree with TRBD1. Trimming at V came to 2 bases and at J to 5 bases, leaving 8 bases not matched to a gene. There are 14 residues in the CDR3. CDR1 GTSNPN and CDR2 SVGIG come from the germline V gene (reference sequence).

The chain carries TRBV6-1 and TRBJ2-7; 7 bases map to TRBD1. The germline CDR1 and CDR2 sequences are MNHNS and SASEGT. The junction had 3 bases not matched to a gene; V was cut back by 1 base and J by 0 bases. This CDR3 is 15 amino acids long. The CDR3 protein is CASSEEAGGSYEQYF. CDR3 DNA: TGTGCCAGCAGTGAAGAGGCAGGGGGCTCCTACGAGCAGTACTTC.

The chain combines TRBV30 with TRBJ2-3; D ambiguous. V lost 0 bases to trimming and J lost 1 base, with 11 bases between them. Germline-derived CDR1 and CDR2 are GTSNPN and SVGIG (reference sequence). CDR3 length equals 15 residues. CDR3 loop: CAWSVISRGTDTQYF. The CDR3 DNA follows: TGTGCCTGGAGTGTAATCAGTCGTGGCACAGATACGCAGTATTTT.

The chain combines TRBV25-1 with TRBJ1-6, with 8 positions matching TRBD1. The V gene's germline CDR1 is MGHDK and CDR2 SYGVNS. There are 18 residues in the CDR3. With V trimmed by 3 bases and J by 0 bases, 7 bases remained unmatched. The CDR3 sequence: CASSDPRDRSSYNSPLHF. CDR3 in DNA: TGTGCCAGCAGTGACCCCCGGGACAGGAGCTCCTATAATTCACCCCTCCACTTT. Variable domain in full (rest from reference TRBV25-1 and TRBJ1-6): EADIYQTPRYLVIGTGKKITLECSQTMGHDKMYWYQQDPGMELHLIHYSYGVNSTEKGDLSSESTVSRIRTEHFPLTLESARPSHTSQYLCASSDPRDRSSYNSPLHFGNGTRLTVT.

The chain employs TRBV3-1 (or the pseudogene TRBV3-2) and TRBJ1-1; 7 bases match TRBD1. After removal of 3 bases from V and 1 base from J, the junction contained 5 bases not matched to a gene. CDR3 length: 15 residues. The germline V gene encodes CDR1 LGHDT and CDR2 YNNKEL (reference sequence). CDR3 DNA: TGTGCCAGCAGCCACCCAGGGGGAGGGAACACTGAAGCTTTCTTT. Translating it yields CASSHPGGGNTEAFF.

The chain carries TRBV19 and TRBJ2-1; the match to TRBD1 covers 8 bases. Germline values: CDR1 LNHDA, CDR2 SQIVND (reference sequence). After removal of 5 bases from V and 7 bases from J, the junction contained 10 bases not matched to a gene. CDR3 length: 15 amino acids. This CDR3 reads CASSQGARIANEQFF. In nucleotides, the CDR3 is TGTGCCAGTAGTCAGGGGGCGCGGATTGCAAATGAGCAGTTCTTC.

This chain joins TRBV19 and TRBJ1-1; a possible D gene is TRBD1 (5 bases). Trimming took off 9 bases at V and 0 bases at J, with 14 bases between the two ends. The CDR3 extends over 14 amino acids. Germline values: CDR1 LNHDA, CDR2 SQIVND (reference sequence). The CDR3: CASHHTGVNTEAFF. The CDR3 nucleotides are TGTGCCAGCCACCATACAGGAGTGAACACTGAAGCTTTCTTT.